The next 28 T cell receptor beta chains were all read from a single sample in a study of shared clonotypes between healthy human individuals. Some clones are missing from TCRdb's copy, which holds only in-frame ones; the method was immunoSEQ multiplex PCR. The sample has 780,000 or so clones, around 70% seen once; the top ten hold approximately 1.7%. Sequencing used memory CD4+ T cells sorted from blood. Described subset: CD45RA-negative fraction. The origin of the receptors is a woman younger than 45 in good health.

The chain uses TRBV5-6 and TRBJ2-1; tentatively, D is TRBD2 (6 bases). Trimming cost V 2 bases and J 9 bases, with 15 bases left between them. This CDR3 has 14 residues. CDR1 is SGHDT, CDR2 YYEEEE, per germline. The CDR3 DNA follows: TGTGCCAGCAGCTTCCGTCGGGAGTCGACTGAGCAGTTCTTC. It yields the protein CASSFRRESTEQFF.

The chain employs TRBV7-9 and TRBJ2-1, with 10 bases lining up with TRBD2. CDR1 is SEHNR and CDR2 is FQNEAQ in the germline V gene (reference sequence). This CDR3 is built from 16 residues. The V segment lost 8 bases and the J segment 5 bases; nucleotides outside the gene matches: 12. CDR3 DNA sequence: TGTGCCAGCGGGAAATTTAGCGGGAGGATCAACAATGAGCAGTTCTTC. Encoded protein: CASGKFSGRINNEQFF. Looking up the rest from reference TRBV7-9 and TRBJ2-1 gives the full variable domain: DTGVSQNPRHKITKRGQNVTFRCDPISEHNRLYWYRQTLGQGPEFLTYFQNEAQLEKSRLLSDRFSAERPKGSFSTLEIQRTEQGDSAMYLCASGKFSGRINNEQFFGPGTRLTVL.

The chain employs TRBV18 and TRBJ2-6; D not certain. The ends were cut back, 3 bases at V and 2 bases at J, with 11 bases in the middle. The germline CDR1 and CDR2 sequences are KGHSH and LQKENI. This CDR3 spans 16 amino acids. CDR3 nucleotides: TGTGCCAGCTCACCTCCCCGATCCACTGGGGCCAACGTCCTGACTTTC. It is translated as CASSPPRSTGANVLTF.

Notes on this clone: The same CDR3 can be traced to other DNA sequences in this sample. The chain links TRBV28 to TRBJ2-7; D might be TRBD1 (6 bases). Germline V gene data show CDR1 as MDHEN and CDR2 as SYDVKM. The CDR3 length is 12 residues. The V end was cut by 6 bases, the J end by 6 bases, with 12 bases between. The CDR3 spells CASRSQGLEQYF. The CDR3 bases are TGTGCCAGCAGATCCCAGGGGCTCGAGCAGTACTTC.

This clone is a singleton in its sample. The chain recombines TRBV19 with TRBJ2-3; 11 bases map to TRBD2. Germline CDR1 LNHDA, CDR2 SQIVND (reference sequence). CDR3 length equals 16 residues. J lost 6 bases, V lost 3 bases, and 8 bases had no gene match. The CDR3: CASSIDPSGGSDTQYF. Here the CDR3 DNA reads TGTGCCAGTAGTATCGATCCTAGCGGGGGGTCGGATACGCAGTATTTT.

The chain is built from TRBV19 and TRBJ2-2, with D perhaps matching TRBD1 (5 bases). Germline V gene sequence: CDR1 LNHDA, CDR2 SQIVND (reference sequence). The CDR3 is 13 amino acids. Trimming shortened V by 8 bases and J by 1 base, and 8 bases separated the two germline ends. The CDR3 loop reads CASLDRNTGELFF. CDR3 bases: TGTGCCAGTCTAGACAGGAACACCGGGGAGCTGTTTTTT.

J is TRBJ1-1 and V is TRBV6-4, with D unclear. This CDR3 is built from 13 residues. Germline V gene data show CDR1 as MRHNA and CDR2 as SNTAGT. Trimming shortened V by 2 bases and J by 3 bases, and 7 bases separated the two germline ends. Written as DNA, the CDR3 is TGTGCCAGCAGTGACGAGGAGTACACTGAAGCTTTCTTT. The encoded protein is CASSDEEYTEAFF.

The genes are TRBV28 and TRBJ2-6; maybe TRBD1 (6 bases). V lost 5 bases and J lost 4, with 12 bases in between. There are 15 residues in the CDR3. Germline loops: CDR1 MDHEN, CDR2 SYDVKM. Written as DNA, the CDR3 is TGTGCCAGCAGTATCAGGGGTCCCGGGGCCAACGTCCTGACTTTC. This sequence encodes CASSIRGPGANVLTF.

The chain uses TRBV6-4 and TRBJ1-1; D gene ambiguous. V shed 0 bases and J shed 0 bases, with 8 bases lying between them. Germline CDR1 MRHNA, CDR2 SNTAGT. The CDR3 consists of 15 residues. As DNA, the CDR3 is TGTGCCAGCAGTGACTCGCAAATTTTGAACACTGAAGCTTTCTTT. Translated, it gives CASSDSQILNTEAFF.

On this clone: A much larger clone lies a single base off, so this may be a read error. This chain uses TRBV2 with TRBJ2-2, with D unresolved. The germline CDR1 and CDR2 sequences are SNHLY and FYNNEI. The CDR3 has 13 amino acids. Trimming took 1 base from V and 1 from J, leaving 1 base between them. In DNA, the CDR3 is TGTGCCAGCAGTGAAGGGAACACCGGGGAGCTGTTTTTT. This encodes CASSEGNTGELFF.

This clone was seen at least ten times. As DNA, the CDR3 is TGCGCCAGCAGCCAATCGGGACTTGGGAGGGGGCGATCCTACGAGCAGTACTTC. Its protein is CASSQSGLGRGRSYEQYF. The V gene is TRBV4-1, the J gene TRBJ2-7; either TRBD1 or TRBD2 may fit D (7 bases each). Trimming removed 2 bases at V and 1 base at J, with 21 bases between. The CDR3 has 18 residues. Germline V gene sequence: CDR1 MGHRA, CDR2 YSYEKL.

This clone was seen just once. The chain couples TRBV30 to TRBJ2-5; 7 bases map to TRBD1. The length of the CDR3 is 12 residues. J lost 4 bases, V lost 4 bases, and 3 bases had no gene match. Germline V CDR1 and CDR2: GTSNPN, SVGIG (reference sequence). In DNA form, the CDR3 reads TGTGCCTGGACCCGGACAGGAGAGACCCAGTACTTC. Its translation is CAWTRTGETQYF.

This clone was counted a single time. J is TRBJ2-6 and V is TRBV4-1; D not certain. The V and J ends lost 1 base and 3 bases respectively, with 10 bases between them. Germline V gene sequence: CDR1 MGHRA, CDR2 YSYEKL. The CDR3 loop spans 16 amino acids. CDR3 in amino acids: CASSQVGVVGANVLTF. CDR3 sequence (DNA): TGCGCCAGCAGCCAAGTAGGAGTAGTTGGGGCCAACGTCCTGACTTTC.

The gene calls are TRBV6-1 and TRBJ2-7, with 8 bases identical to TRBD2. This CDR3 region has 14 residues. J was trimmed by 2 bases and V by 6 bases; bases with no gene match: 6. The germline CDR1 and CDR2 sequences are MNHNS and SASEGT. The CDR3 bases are TGTGCCAGCAGCCGGACTAGCCAGACCTACGAGCAGTACTTC. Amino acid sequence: CASSRTSQTYEQYF.

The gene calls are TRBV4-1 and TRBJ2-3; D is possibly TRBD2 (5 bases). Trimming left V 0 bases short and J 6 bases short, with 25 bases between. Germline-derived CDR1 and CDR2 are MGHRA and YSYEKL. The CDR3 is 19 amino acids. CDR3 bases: TGCGCCAGCAGCCAAGATGCTAGCCAAGGAGTGGGATTTCGGGATACGCAGTATTTT. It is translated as CASSQDASQGVGFRDTQYF.

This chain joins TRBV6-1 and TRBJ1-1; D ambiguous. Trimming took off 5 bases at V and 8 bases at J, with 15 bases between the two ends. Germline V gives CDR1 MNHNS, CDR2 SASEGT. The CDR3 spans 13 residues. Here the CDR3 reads CASSQQSTEEAFF. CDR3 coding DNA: TGTGCCAGCAGTCAACAGAGTACCGAGGAAGCTTTCTTT.

CDR3 in DNA: TGTGCCAGCAGCTTAGACAGGTTCTCCTACGAGCAGTACTTC. Translating it yields CASSLDRFSYEQYF. This chain uses TRBV7-9 with TRBJ2-7; D might be TRBD1 (5 bases). V was pared by 1 base and J by 0 bases, with 7 bases between. Germline CDR1 is SEHNR and CDR2 is FQNEAQ (reference sequence). There are 14 residues in the CDR3.

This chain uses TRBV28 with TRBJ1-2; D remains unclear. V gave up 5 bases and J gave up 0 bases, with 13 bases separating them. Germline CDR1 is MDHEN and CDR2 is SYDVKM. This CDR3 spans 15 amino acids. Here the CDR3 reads CASSEIPEANYGYTF. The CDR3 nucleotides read TGTGCCAGCAGTGAGATACCAGAAGCTAACTATGGCTACACCTTC.

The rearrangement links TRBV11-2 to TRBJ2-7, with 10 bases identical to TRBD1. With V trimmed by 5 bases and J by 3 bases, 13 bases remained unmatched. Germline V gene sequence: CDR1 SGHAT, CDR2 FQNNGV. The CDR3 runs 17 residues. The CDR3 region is CASSLIPPRDRGYEQYF. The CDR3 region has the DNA TGTGCCAGCAGCCTAATCCCCCCGCGGGACAGGGGCTACGAGCAGTACTTC. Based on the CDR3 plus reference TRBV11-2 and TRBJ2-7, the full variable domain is EAGVAQSPRYKIIEKRQSVAFWCNPISGHATLYWYQQILGQGPKLLIQFQNNGVVDDSQLPKDRFSAERLKGVDSTLKIQPAKLEDSAVYLCASSLIPPRDRGYEQYFGPGTRLTVT.

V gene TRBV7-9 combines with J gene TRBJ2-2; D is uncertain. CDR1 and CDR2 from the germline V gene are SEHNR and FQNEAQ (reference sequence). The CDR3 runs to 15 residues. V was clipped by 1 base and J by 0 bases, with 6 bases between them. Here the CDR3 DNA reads TGTGCCAGCAGCTTAGGACAATCGAACACCGGGGAGCTGTTTTTT. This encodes CASSLGQSNTGELFF.

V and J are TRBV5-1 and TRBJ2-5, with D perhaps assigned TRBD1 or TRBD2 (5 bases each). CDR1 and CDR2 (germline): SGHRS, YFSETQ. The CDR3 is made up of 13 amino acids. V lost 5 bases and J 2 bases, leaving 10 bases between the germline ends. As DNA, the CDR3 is TGCGCCAGCAGGGGGACCGATCAAGAGACCCAGTACTTC. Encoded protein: CASRGTDQETQYF.

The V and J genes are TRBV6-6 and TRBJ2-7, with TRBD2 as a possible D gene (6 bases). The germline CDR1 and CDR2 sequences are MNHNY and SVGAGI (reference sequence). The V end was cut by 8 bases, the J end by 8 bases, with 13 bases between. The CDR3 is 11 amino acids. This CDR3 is CASPPGVKQYF. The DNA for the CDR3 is TGTGCCAGCCCACCGGGGGTGAAGCAGTACTTC.

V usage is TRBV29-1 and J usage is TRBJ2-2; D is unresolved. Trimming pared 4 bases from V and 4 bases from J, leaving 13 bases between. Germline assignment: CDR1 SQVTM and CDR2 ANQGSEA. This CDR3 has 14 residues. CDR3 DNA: TGCAGCGTTGGATGGAAAAGTGGCACCGGGGAGCTGTTTTTT. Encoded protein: CSVGWKSGTGELFF.

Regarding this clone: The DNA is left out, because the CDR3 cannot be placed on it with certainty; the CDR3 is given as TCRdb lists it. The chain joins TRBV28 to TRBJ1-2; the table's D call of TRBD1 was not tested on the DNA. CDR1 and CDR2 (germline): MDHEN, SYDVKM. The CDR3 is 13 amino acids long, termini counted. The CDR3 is CASSFGAGIVDTF.

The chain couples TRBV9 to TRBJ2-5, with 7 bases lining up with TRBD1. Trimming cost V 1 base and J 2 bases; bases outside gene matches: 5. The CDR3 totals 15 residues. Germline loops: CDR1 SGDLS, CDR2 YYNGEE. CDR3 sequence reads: CASSVTWTGQETQYF. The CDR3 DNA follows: TGTGCCAGCAGCGTAACTTGGACAGGTCAAGAGACCCAGTACTTC.

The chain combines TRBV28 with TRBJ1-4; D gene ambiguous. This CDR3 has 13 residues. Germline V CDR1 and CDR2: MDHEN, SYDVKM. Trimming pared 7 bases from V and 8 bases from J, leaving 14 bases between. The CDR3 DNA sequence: TGTGCCAGCACCGAAAATAGGGAAGAAAAACTGTTTTTT. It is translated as CASTENREEKLFF.

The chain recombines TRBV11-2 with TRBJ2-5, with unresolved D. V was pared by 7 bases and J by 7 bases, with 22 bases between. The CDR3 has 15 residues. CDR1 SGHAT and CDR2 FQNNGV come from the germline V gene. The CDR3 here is CASTSGPLPVGTQYF. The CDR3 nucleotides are TGTGCCAGCACCTCTGGGCCTCTACCCGTGGGGACCCAGTACTTC.

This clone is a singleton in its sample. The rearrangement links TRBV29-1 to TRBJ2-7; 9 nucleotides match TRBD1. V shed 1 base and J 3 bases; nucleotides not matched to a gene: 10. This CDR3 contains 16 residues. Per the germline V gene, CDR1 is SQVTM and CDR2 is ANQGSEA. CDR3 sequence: CSVEGNTGTGHYEQYF. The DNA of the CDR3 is TGCAGCGTTGAAGGGAATACCGGGACAGGGCACTACGAGCAGTACTTC.